The 9 T cell receptor beta chains listed next were all sequenced from one sample in a study of T cells in Graves' hyperthyroidism and ophthalmopathy. Amplification targeted TCR beta CDR3 regions from RNA transcripts. HTBI primers drove first-round RT-PCR of the TCR CDR3. TCRdb ran MiXCR on the multiplex PCR reads and lists one entry per CDR3 protein. This sample has some 720,000 distinct CDR3 sequences, with about 15% found just once. What was sequenced was blood. These receptors all stem from a man between 18 and 29 years old with Graves' hyperthyroidism.

This clonotype was counted only a few times. This sequence joins TRBV2 and TRBJ1-2, with a tentative D call TRBD1 (5 bases). V was trimmed by 8 bases and J by 5 bases, leaving 18 bases between them. This CDR3 region has 14 residues. Germline CDR1 SNHLY, CDR2 FYNNEI. The CDR3 here is CASLGGQGRYGYTF. The CDR3, as DNA: TGTGCCAGCCTTGGAGGGCAGGGTCGATATGGCTACACCTTC. The full variable domain, rest sourced from reference TRBV2 and TRBJ1-2, is EPEVTQTPSHQVTQMGQEVILRCVPISNHLYFYWYRQILGQKVEFLVSFYNNEISEKSEIFDDQFSVERPDGSNFTLKIRSTKLEDSAMYFCASLGGQGRYGYTFGSGTRLTVV.

The V call is TRBV29-1, the J call TRBJ1-1; D is perhaps TRBD1 (6 bases). Germline values: CDR1 SQVTM, CDR2 ANQGSEA. The V gene lost 6 bases and the J gene lost 3 bases, with 17 bases spanning the gap. The CDR3 is made up of 14 amino acids. This chain's CDR3 is CSVAVTGGDTEAFF. CDR3 in DNA: TGCAGCGTAGCTGTGACAGGTGGGGACACTGAAGCTTTCTTT.

This clonotype was seen at least ten times. The DNA of the CDR3 is TGTGCCGCCGGACAGGGGTCATTTTCTGGAAACACCATATATTTT. It codes for CAAGQGSFSGNTIYF. The rearrangement joins TRBV28 to TRBJ1-3, with 9 bases matching TRBD1. CDR1 is MDHEN and CDR2 is SYDVKM in the germline V gene. V shed 11 bases and J 1 base; nucleotides not matched to a gene: 9. The CDR3 covers 15 residues.

This clonotype occurred many times. The chain employs TRBV18 and TRBJ2-7; D possibly corresponds to TRBD2 (6 bases). V lost 1 base and J 0 bases, leaving 13 bases between the germline ends. This CDR3 spans 16 amino acids. Germline V gene sequence: CDR1 KGHSH, CDR2 LQKENI. The CDR3: CASSPREAASSYEQYF. CDR3 nucleotide sequence: TGTGCCAGCTCACCACGGGAGGCCGCGAGCTCCTACGAGCAGTACTTC.

The rearrangement links TRBV19 to TRBJ2-2, with 12 bases aligning to TRBD1. Germline V CDR1 and CDR2: LNHDA, SQIVND (reference sequence). The CDR3 length is 16 residues. V lost 5 bases and J lost 7; bases outside the gene matches: 8. The DNA for the CDR3 is TGTGCCAGTAGTTTGCCGGGACAGGGGGCCCACGGGGAGCTGTTTTTT. Protein product: CASSLPGQGAHGELFF.

This clonotype has more than one count but fewer than ten. The rearrangement uses TRBV15 and TRBJ2-7, with D perhaps matching TRBD2 (7 bases). Germline values: CDR1 LNHNV, CDR2 YYDKDF (reference sequence). This CDR3 is 19 amino acids long. The V gene lost 1 base and the J gene lost 0 bases, with 22 bases spanning the gap. The CDR3 bases are TGTGCCACCAGCAGAGTTGAGGGAGGGGGTTCGATAGTCTCCTACGAGCAGTACTTC. Its protein is CATSRVEGGGSIVSYEQYF.

The chain is built from TRBV4-3 and TRBJ2-3; the match to TRBD1 covers 9 bases. Germline loops: CDR1 LGHNA, CDR2 YSLEER. The V and J ends lost 4 bases and 3 bases, in that order; junction bases with no gene match: 8. CDR3 length equals 16 residues. The CDR3 loop reads CASSRSGTGLTDTQYF. In DNA form, the CDR3 reads TGCGCCAGCAGCCGCTCCGGGACAGGGCTAACAGATACGCAGTATTTT.

This rearrangement joins TRBV6-2 or TRBV6-3 to TRBJ1-5; D unclear. The CDR3 runs to 15 residues. With 0 bases removed from V and 6 bases from J, the gap between germline ends came to 12 bases. Germline loops: CDR1 MNHEY, CDR2 SVGEGT. CDR3 in amino acids: CASSYSMGFGQPQHF. The CDR3 bases are TGTGCCAGCAGTTACTCGATGGGGTTCGGTCAGCCCCAGCATTTT.

The chain is built from TRBV20-1 and TRBJ2-5; no clear D gene. The V end lost 3 bases, the J end lost 2 bases, and 10 bases lay between the germline ends. The CDR3 is made up of 13 amino acids. CDR1 DFQATT and CDR2 SNEGSKA come from the germline V gene (reference sequence). The CDR3 DNA is TGCAGTGCTAGCTGGACGCAACAAGAGACCCAGTACTTC. As protein: CSASWTQQETQYF.